The clone carrying this T cell receptor beta chain ranks as medium-sized. Germline CDR1 is MNHNS and CDR2 is SASEGT. The CDR3 extends over 13 amino acids. V trimming: 7 bases; J trimming: 2 bases; junction bases outside the gene matches: 5. This record comes from a study of PD-L1 blockade in urothelial cancer. Study at large: Male patients with bladder-origin urothelial cancer numbered about 90% of the roughly 29. Samples of blood were analyzed 3 weeks (second dose) and 6 weeks after treatment start.

PCRs each included synthetic TCR analog templates spiked in. The method was immunoSEQ multiplex PCR; TCRdb's version includes in-frame clones alone and lacks a portion of them. The data contain about 36,000 clones, 84% of them singletons. Regarding time point: peripheral blood 6 weeks after treatment start. Urothelial carcinoma affected the patients, and it was locally advanced or metastatic. This sequence joins TRBV6-1 and TRBJ2-7, with 7 bases lining up with TRBD1. The source material was PBMCs, sampled around atezolizumab (anti-PD-L1) treatment. This sequence originates from a man between 40 and 49 years old with urothelial cancer. In nucleotides, the CDR3 is TGTGCCAGCAATCCAGGGGGTCCCTACGAGCAGTACTTC. This sequence encodes CASNPGGPYEQYF.